The clone carrying this T cell receptor (delta chain) showed up just a few times. What it binds is unknown. RNA was extracted from the cells and then reverse transcribed. CDR3 amplicons came from multiplex PCR with pooled V-gene forward and constant-region reverse primers. TCRdb reran clone calling via CATT on the multiplex PCR reads. Seen here are about 73,000 delta-chain clones, about 35% observed once, and the top ten hold under 0.3%. Between the trimmed V and J ends, which lost 4 bases and 1 base, there was a span of 16 bases. Germline CDR1 is TSWWSYY and CDR2 is QGS. CDR3 length: 16 amino acids. These data belong to a study of Vδ1+ human thymocytes. Findings and caveats of the study: In the thymus, TRG and TRD repertoires looked highly polyclonal with Gaussian CDR3 lengths. Approximately 19% of thymic delta-chain sequences were Vdelta2, with few Vdelta3, unlike blood Vdelta1+ controls. TRG sequences recurred across donors, whereas TRD sequences stayed essentially private.

After alphabeta T cell depletion, CD3+ Vdelta1+ Vdelta2- thymocytes were sorted. Purity of the sorted Vdelta1+ thymocytes ranged from 98% to 99.6%. The TCR was taken from a boy younger than two who had congenital heart surgery. The chain joins TRDV1 to TRDJ1, with D unclear. The material sequenced was Vdelta1+ gamma-delta thymocytes from the thymus. Subset meaning: FACS-sorted CD3+ TCRalphabeta- TCRVdelta1+ TCRVdelta2- thymocytes. The CDR3 nucleotides are TGTGCTCTTGGGGTGGGCACCCGTTTTACCACCGATAAACTCATCTTT. It encodes CALGVGTRFTTDKLIF.